Shown below are 7 T cell receptor beta chains from a single sample sequenced in a study of shared clonotypes between healthy human individuals. Measured with immunoSEQ multiplex PCR; TCRdb has only the in-frame clones, and not every one. The data show 950,000 to 1,100,000 clones, with approximately 72% seen just once and about 1.5% held by the top ten. Sequenced sample: memory CD4+ T cells sorted from blood. Subset given: CD45RA-negative fraction. Receptor source: a young man in good health.

The genes are TRBV18 and TRBJ1-2; D is perhaps TRBD1 (5 bases). This CDR3 has 14 residues. The germline gives CDR1 KGHSH, CDR2 LQKENI. Trimming cost V 3 bases and J 5 bases, with 13 bases left between them. CDR3 in amino acids: CASSPRDSRYGYTF. CDR3 DNA: TGTGCCAGCTCACCTCGCGACAGTCGTTATGGCTACACCTTC. Full variable domain (rest looked up from reference TRBV18 and TRBJ1-2): NAGVMQNPRHLVRRRGQEARLRCSPMKGHSHVYWYRQLPEEGLKFMVYLQKENIIDESGMPKERFSAEFPKEGPSILRIQQVVRGDSAAYFCASSPRDSRYGYTFGSGTRLTVV.

J is TRBJ2-7 and V is TRBV14; D may correspond to TRBD1 or TRBD2 (5 bases each). The CDR3 is 14 amino acids. Germline V gives CDR1 SGHDN, CDR2 FVKESK. Deletions cut 5 bases from V and 5 bases from J, with 16 bases between. The CDR3 DNA is TGTGCCAGCAGCTGGGACCGCCAAGCCCACGAGCAGTACTTC. Translation: CASSWDRQAHEQYF. Complete variable domain (other parts from reference TRBV14 and TRBJ2-7): EAGVTQFPSHSVIEKGQTVTLRCDPISGHDNLYWYRRVMGKEIKFLLHFVKESKQDESGMPNNRFLAERTGGTYSTLKVQPAELEDSGVYFCASSWDRQAHEQYFGPGTRLTVT.

The chain is built from TRBV7-9 and TRBJ2-6, with D unclear. Germline-derived CDR1 and CDR2 are SEHNR and FQNEAQ (reference sequence). V was cut by 1 base and J by 0 bases, with 7 bases left in between. The CDR3 is 16 amino acids. The CDR3 loop is CASSLEGFSGANVLTF. The CDR3 coding sequence is TGTGCCAGCAGCTTAGAAGGCTTCTCTGGGGCCAACGTCCTGACTTTC.

A word on this clone: The same CDR3 can be traced to other DNA sequences in this sample. The chain joins TRBV5-4 to TRBJ1-1, with 7 positions matching TRBD1. The CDR3 is made up of 12 amino acids. Trimming cost V 4 bases and J 7 bases; bases outside gene matches: 4. The germline V gene has CDR1 SGHNT and CDR2 YYREEE (reference sequence). CDR3 coding DNA: TGTGCCAGCAGCGTGGACAGGAATGAAGCTTTCTTT. Its protein is CASSVDRNEAFF.

The rearrangement links TRBV5-1 to TRBJ2-7; D is undetermined. The V and J ends lost 0 bases and 3 bases respectively, with 13 bases between them. This CDR3 region has 15 residues. Germline CDR1 reads SGHRS; CDR2 reads YFSETQ. The DNA of the CDR3 is TGCGCCAGCAGCTTGGGAGACACGAGGATCTACGAGCAGTACTTC. Amino acids: CASSLGDTRIYEQYF.

V is TRBV30 and J is TRBJ1-6; 8 nucleotides match TRBD1. This CDR3 spans 13 amino acids. Per germline, CDR1 GTSNPN and CDR2 SVGIG (reference sequence). Trimming cost V 6 bases and J 8 bases; bases outside gene matches: 6. The CDR3 coding sequence is TGTGCCTGCTCCAGGGGGCACGATTCACCCCTCCACTTT. It codes for CACSRGHDSPLHF. Together with reference TRBV30 and TRBJ1-6, the CDR3 gives the full variable domain: SQTIHQWPATLVQPVGSPLSLECTVEGTSNPNLYWYRQAAGRGLQLLFYSVGIGQISSEVPQNLSASRPQDRQFILSSKKLLLSDSGFYLCACSRGHDSPLHFGNGTRLTVT.

This chain connects TRBV7-9 to TRBJ1-2; D is unclear. CDR3 size: 14 residues. The germline CDR1 and CDR2 sequences are SEHNR and FQNEAQ (reference sequence). V was clipped by 0 bases and J by 5 bases, with 10 bases between them. CDR3 DNA sequence: TGTGCCAGCAGCTTAGCGGGAGGTCGTTATGGCTACACCTTC. Encoded protein: CASSLAGGRYGYTF.